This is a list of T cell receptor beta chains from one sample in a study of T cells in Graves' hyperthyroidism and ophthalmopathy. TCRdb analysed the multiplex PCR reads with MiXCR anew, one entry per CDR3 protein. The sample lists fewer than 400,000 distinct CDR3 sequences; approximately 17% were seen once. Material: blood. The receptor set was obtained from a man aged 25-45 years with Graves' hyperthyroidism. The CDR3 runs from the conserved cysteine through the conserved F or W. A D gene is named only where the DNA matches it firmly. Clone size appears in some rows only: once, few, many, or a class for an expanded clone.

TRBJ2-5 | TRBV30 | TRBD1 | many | CAWGPGQDPETQYF | TGTGCCTGGGGACCGGGACAGGACCCGGAGACCCAGTACTTC
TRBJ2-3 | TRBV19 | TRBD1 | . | CASSVQGPGDTQYF | TGTGCCAGTAGTGTACAGGGGCCGGGAGATACGCAGTATTTT
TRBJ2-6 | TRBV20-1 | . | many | CSARKGTGANVLTF | TGCAGTGCTAGGAAGGGAACTGGGGCCAACGTCCTGACTTTC
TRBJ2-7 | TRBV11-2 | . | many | CASSFGGTIYEQYF | TGTGCCAGCAGCTTTGGAGGGACCATCTACGAGCAGTACTTC
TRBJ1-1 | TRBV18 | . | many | CASSPPNQRLNTEAFF | TGTGCCAGCTCACCTCCCAATCAGCGCTTGAACACTGAAGCTTTCTTT
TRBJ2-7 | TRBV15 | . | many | CATSIGRSPPYEQYF | TGTGCCACCAGCATAGGCAGGAGCCCCCCCTACGAGCAGTACTTC
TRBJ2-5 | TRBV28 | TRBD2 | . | CASLGTSGSGETQYF | TGTGCCAGCCTAGGGACTAGCGGGAGTGGAGAGACCCAGTACTTC
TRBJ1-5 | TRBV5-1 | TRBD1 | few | CASSPVQGAQGNQPQHF | TGCGCCAGCAGCCCGGTACAGGGGGCGCAAGGCAATCAGCCCCAGCATTTT
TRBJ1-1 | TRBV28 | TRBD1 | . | CASSTEDRALRAFF | TGTGCCAGCAGTACAGAGGACAGGGCCCTGCGGGCTTTCTTT
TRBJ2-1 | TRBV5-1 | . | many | CASSLGPDGEQFF | TGCGCCAGCAGCTTGGGACCCGACGGGGAGCAGTTCTTC
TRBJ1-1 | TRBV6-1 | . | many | CASSDPQDRREAFF | TGTGCCAGCAGTGATCCTCAGGACCGTCGTGAAGCTTTCTTT
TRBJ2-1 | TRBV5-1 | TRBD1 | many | CASKGQGVVGEQFF | TGCGCCAGCAAAGGACAGGGGGTCGTGGGTGAGCAGTTCTTC
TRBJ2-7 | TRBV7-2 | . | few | CASSLVSLGNEQYF | TGTGCCAGCAGCTTAGTGAGCCTAGGTAACGAGCAGTACTTC
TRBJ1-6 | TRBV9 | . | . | CASSVGPWAGSSPLHF | TGTGCCAGCAGCGTTGGCCCGTGGGCAGGGTCGTCACCCCTCCACTTT
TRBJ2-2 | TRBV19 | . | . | CASSPRKQGGELFF | TGTGCCAGTAGCCCCAGAAAACAAGGCGGGGAGCTGTTTTTT
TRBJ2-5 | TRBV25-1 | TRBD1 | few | CASADREETQYF | TGTGCCAGCGCCGACAGGGAAGAGACCCAGTACTTC
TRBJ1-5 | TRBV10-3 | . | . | CATKVGGKGYNQPQHF | TGTGCCACCAAGGTTGGAGGGAAGGGGTACAATCAGCCCCAGCATTTT
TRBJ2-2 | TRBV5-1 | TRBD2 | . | CASSFGTSGSAGELFF | TGCGCCAGCAGCTTTGGGACTAGCGGGAGTGCCGGGGAGCTGTTTTTT
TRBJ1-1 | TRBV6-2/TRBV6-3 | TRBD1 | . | CASRTTGGIEAFF | TGTGCCAGCAGAACCACAGGGGGCATTGAAGCTTTCTTT
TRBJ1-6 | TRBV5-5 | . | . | CASSLYDSNSPLHF | TGTGCCAGCAGCTTGTACGATTCCAATTCACCCCTCCACTTT
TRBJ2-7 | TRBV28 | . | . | CASSLGTPNEQYF | TGTGCCAGCAGTTTAGGGACACCAAACGAGCAGTACTTC
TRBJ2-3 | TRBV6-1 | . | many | CASSLRDTDTQYF | TGTGCCAGCAGTCTCCGGGACACAGATACGCAGTATTTT
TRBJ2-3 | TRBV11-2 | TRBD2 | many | CASSRASGSRTDTQYF | TGTGCCAGCAGCCGGGCTAGCGGGAGCCGCACAGATACGCAGTATTTT
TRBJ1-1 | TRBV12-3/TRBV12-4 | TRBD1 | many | CASAPGTAMNTEAFF | TGTGCCAGCGCCCCCGGGACAGCCATGAACACTGAAGCTTTCTTT
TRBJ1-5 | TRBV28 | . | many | CASSPSSEQPQHF | TGTGCCAGCAGCCCCAGTTCGGAACAGCCCCAGCATTTT
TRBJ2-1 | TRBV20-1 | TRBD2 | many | CSANPSGRRSEQFF | TGCAGTGCTAACCCTAGCGGGAGGAGGTCTGAGCAGTTCTTC
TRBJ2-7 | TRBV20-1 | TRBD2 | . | CSAKSGRATYEQYF | TGCAGTGCGAAAAGCGGGAGGGCCACCTACGAGCAGTACTTC
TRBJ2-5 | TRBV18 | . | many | CASSPISQETQYF | TGTGCCAGCTCACCTATCAGTCAAGAGACCCAGTACTTC
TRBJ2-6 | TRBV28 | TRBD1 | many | CASSPHPGTDYSGANVLTF | TGTGCCAGCAGTCCTCACCCCGGGACAGATTACTCTGGGGCCAACGTCCTGACTTTC
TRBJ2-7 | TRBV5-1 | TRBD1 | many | CASSWDSAYEQYF | TGCGCCAGCAGCTGGGACAGCGCCTACGAGCAGTACTTC
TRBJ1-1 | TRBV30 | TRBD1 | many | CALNRGPNTEAFF | TGTGCCTTGAACAGGGGCCCGAACACTGAAGCTTTCTTT
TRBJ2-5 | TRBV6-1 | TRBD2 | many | CAAGGAGRTQYF | TGTGCCGCGGGAGGGGCCGGCAGGACCCAGTACTTC
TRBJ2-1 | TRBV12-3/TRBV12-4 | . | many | CASRQGEWSYNEQFF | TGTGCCAGCAGGCAGGGCGAGTGGTCCTACAATGAGCAGTTCTTC
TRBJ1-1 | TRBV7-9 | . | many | CASSDLRNTEAFF | TGTGCCAGCAGCGACCTAAGGAACACTGAAGCTTTCTTT
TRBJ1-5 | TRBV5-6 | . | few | CASSRENEPQHF | TGTGCCAGCAGCCGCGAGAACGAGCCCCAGCATTTT
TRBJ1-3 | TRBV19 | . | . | CASSPYTGGGGNTIYF | TGTGCCAGTAGTCCCTATACGGGGGGCGGTGGAAACACCATATATTTT
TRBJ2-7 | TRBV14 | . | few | CASSLELNSYEQYF | TGTGCCAGCAGCCTAGAGTTGAACTCCTACGAGCAGTACTTC
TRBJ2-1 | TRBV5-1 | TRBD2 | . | CASSLAGLAGEYNEQFF | TGCGCCAGCAGCTTGGCAGGACTAGCGGGAGAGTACAATGAGCAGTTCTTC
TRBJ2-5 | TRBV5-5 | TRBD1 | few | CASSPDRDSETQYF | TGTGCCAGCAGCCCCGACAGGGATTCGGAGACCCAGTACTTC
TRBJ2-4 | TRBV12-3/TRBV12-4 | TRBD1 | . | CASSLGQLEVKNIQYF | TGTGCCAGCAGTTTGGGACAGCTGGAGGTCAAAAACATTCAGTACTTC
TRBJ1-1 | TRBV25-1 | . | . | CASGGRKNTEAFF | TGTGCCAGCGGGGGACGGAAGAACACTGAAGCTTTCTTT